This is a list of T cell receptor beta chains from one sample in a study of cytomegalovirus exposure and HLA in healthy donors. This table comes from immunoSEQ multiplex PCR, and its TCRdb copy is limited to in-frame clones, with some not included. The sample spans 55,000 or so clones; the ten largest clones claim roughly 9.6%. The material sequenced was PBMCs. The receptors shown here come from a woman aged 45-65 years in good health and CMV-seropositive. CDR3s include the opening cysteine and the closing phenylalanine or tryptophan. D genes are given only for firm matches.

j_call	d_call	v_call	cdr3_nt	cdr3_aa
TRBJ2-7	TRBD2	TRBV28	TGTGCCAGTAAAAGCGGGAGGATCAACGAGCAGTACTTC	CASKSGRINEQYF
TRBJ2-7	NA	TRBV11-2	TGTGCCAGCAGCTTACTATCCTACGAGCAGTACTTC	CASSLLSYEQYF
TRBJ2-4	TRBD2	TRBV19	TGTGCCAGTACTCTTACTAGCGGGAGTGCCAAAAACATTCAGTACTTC	CASTLTSGSAKNIQYF
TRBJ2-3	NA	TRBV4-2	TGTGCCAGCAGCCAAGAGGGGCGGGGTGGGAGGGATACGCAGTATTTT	CASSQEGRGGRDTQYF
TRBJ1-2	TRBD1	TRBV5-4	TGTGCCAGCAGACCGACAGGGGGCCTCTATGGCTACACCTTC	CASRPTGGLYGYTF
TRBJ2-5	TRBD2	TRBV29-1	TGCAGCGTTAGTCGGGAGGGCCAGGAGACCCAGTACTTC	CSVSREGQETQYF
TRBJ2-7	TRBD1	TRBV28	TGTGCCAGCAGTTTACAGGGGGCCTACGAGCAGTACTTC	CASSLQGAYEQYF
TRBJ2-5	TRBD1	TRBV28	TGTGCCAGCAGTTCCCGACAGGGCCGAGGGGAGACCCAGTACTTC	CASSSRQGRGETQYF
TRBJ2-2	TRBD1	TRBV7-8	TGTGCCAGCCTAGGGGGCTACACCGGGGAGCTGTTTTTT	CASLGGYTGELFF
TRBJ1-4	TRBD1	TRBV2	TGTGCCAGCACACCGGACAGGGGGCGCGAAAAACTGTTTTTT	CASTPDRGREKLFF
TRBJ2-1	TRBD1	TRBV7-9	TGTGCCAGCAGCAAATGCTTCGGGACAGGGCGGTGTAGTGAGCAGTTCTTC	CASSKCFGTGRCSEQFF
TRBJ2-7	TRBD1	TRBV5-1	TGCGCCAGCACAATTCCGGGACAGGGATTCTCTTACTTC	CASTIPGQGFSYF
TRBJ1-3	NA	TRBV7-6	TGTGCCAGCAGCTTTGGCCAACAGGGAAACACCATATATTTT	CASSFGQQGNTIYF
TRBJ2-5	TRBD1	TRBV7-9	TGTGCCAGCAGTTCCGGACAGGGCGCTGGACAGACCCAGTACTTC	CASSSGQGAGQTQYF
TRBJ1-5	TRBD1	TRBV6-6	TGTGCCACAACAGGGGGGGAGCGCAATCAGCCCCAGCATTTT	CATTGGERNQPQHF
TRBJ2-3	NA	TRBV14	TGTGCCAGCAGCCCCACAGGGCTAGATACGCAGTATTTT	CASSPTGLDTQYF
TRBJ2-2	TRBD1	TRBV5-1	TGCGCCAGCAGCGTGGACAGGGGAAACACCGGGGAGCTGTTTTTT	CASSVDRGNTGELFF
TRBJ2-1	TRBD1	TRBV10-3	TGTGCCATCAGCCGGGACAGGGACGTCTACAATGAGCAGTTCTTC	CAISRDRDVYNEQFF
TRBJ1-1	NA	TRBV9	TGTGCCAGCAGCGCCCGACACGTGAACACTGAAGCTTTCTTT	CASSARHVNTEAFF
TRBJ2-7	TRBD1	TRBV19	TGTGCCAGTAGTATCCGGGACAGGGGCGAGCAGTACTTC	CASSIRDRGEQYF